One sample yielded the 26 T cell receptor beta chains listed below, sequenced in a study of OX40 agonist ivuxolimab in advanced cancers. Sequenced by immunoSEQ multiplex PCR; TCRdb stores in-frame clones only, minus some. This table holds approximately 35,000 clones, roughly 89% found once. This material consisted of CD4+ or CD8+ T cells sorted from blood, taken in a trial of the OX40 agonist ivuxolimab. The receptor set was obtained from an adult with an advanced solid tumor such as melanoma, head and neck, liver or kidney cancer.

The chain has TRBV25-1 and TRBJ1-3; D perhaps matches TRBD1 (6 bases). Germline CDR1 reads MGHDK; CDR2 reads SYGVNS. There are 16 residues in the CDR3. Trimming pared 2 bases from V and 2 bases from J, leaving 13 bases between. CDR3 sequence: CASSERGARAGNTIYF. The CDR3 DNA sequence: TGTGCCAGCAGTGAAAGGGGGGCCAGGGCTGGAAACACCATATATTTT.

This rearrangement joins TRBV9 to TRBJ2-1, with a weak D call TRBD2 (5 bases). The CDR3 spans 15 residues. Trimming removed 3 bases from V and 4 bases from J, with 14 bases in between. The germline V gene encodes CDR1 SGDLS and CDR2 YYNGEE. In nucleotides, the CDR3 is TGTGCCAGCAGCGGGCAAGAGGGTCCATACAATGAGCAGTTCTTC. This gives the protein CASSGQEGPYNEQFF.

This clone has only one observation. The J gene is TRBJ2-3, the V gene TRBV6-5; possibly TRBD2 for D (6 bases). Trimming left V 2 bases short and J 1 base short, with 13 bases between. Per germline, CDR1 MNHEY and CDR2 SVGAGI. CDR3 length: 16 amino acids. This CDR3 reads CASSYVGGIGTDTQYF. The CDR3 region has the DNA TGTGCCAGCAGTTACGTGGGGGGAATTGGCACAGATACGCAGTATTTT.

This chain uses TRBV9 with TRBJ1-4; 10 bases map to TRBD1. CDR3 size: 14 residues. CDR1 SGDLS and CDR2 YYNGEE come from the germline V gene. V was clipped by 6 bases and J by 6 bases; unmatched bases: 5. Here the CDR3 DNA reads TGTGCCAGCACCCCCGGGACAGGGGATGAAAAACTGTTTTTT. This encodes CASTPGTGDEKLFF.

Only a few counts were recorded for this clone. One end of the junction fails to match germline, which may point to a read error. The CDR3 bases are TGTGCCAGCAGCCAATCTGAGGGGCCCCAATTC. Translation gives CASSQSEGPQF. The chain uses TRBV16 and TRBJ2-7; D may be TRBD1 or TRBD2 (5 bases each). Germline loops: CDR1 KGHSY, CDR2 FQNENV. This CDR3 is 11 amino acids long. The variable domain in full, completed from reference TRBV16 and TRBJ2-7, reads GEEVAQTPKHLVRGEGQKAKLYCAPIKGHSYVFWYQQVLKNEFKFLISFQNENVFDETGMPKERFSAKCLPNSPCSLEIQATKLEDSAVYFCASSQSEGPQFGPGTRLTVT.

The CDR3 loop is CASSPHGETQYF. CDR3 coding DNA: TGTGCCAGCAGCCCCCACGGGGAGACCCAGTACTTC. The gene calls are TRBV5-4 and TRBJ2-5; D gene ambiguous. V gave up 4 bases and J gave up 5 bases, with 9 bases separating them. This CDR3 region has 12 residues. CDR1 is SGHNT, CDR2 YYREEE, per germline (reference sequence).

The chain carries TRBV9 and TRBJ2-1; 7 positions match TRBD2. The CDR3 is made up of 14 amino acids. J lost 6 bases, V lost 3 bases, and 6 bases had no gene match. Looked up from germline, CDR1 is SGDLS and CDR2 is YYNGEE. The CDR3 bases are TGTGCCAGCAGCGAGAGCGGGACGCGCAATGAGCAGTTCTTC. It encodes CASSESGTRNEQFF. Filled out from reference TRBV9 and TRBJ2-1, the complete variable domain reads DSGVTQTPKHLITATGQRVTLRCSPRSGDLSVYWYQQSLDQGLQFLIQYYNGEERAKGNILERFSAQQFPDLHSELNLSSLELGDSALYFCASSESGTRNEQFFGPGTRLTVL.

The chain recombines TRBV11-2 with TRBJ2-5; TRBD1 aligns across 12 bases. V dropped 5 bases and J dropped 7; count of bases not matched to a gene: 11. The CDR3 spans 16 residues. Germline CDR1 is SGHAT and CDR2 is FQNNGV. The CDR3 loop is CASSPGGQGARATQYF. CDR3 bases: TGTGCCAGCAGCCCGGGGGGACAGGGGGCACGTGCGACCCAGTACTTC.

This clone was seen once. J is TRBJ2-5 and V is TRBV6-1, with 11 bases aligning to TRBD2. Germline loops: CDR1 MNHNS, CDR2 SASEGT. This CDR3 is 15 amino acids long. With 8 bases clipped from V and 2 bases from J, the junction kept 7 bases outside the gene matches. This chain's CDR3 is CASAFSGGDQETQYF. The CDR3 DNA sequence: TGTGCCAGCGCCTTTAGCGGGGGGGATCAAGAGACCCAGTACTTC.

Only one count was recorded for this clone. The chain uses TRBV19 and TRBJ1-4; D unclear. The CDR3 is made up of 13 amino acids. Trimming stripped 7 bases from V and 7 bases from J, with 13 bases between. In germline, CDR1 is LNHDA, CDR2 SQIVND (reference sequence). CDR3 coding DNA: TGTGCCAGTACTGCAGGAAACCTTGAAAAACTGTTTTTT. Translated: CASTAGNLEKLFF. Full variable domain (rest looked up from reference TRBV19 and TRBJ1-4): DGGITQSPKYLFRKEGQNVTLSCEQNLNHDAMYWYRQDPGQGLRLIYYSQIVNDFQKGDIAEGYSVSREKKESFPLTVTSAQKNPTAFYLCASTAGNLEKLFFGSGTQLSVL.

As concerns this clone: One end of the junction is discordant with germline, which a read error may explain. The J gene is TRBJ2-2, the V gene TRBV7-7; TRBD1 matches 10 bases. The CDR3 sequence is 17 residues long. CDR1 is SSHAT, CDR2 FNYEAQ, per germline (reference sequence). The CDR3 here is CASSLDRGPSYTGELFF. The CDR3 bases are TGTGCTAGCAGCTTAGACAGGGGGCCGTCGTACACCGGGGAGCTGTTTTTT. Full variable domain (missing parts from reference TRBV7-7 and TRBJ2-2): GAGVSQSPRYKVTKRGQDVTLRCDPISSHATLYWYQQALGQGPEFLTYFNYEAQPDKSGLPSDRFSAERPEGSISTLTIQRTEQRDSAMYRCASSLDRGPSYTGELFFGEGSRLTVL.

This clone was recorded a few times. The chain combines TRBV7-8 with TRBJ1-5; 9 bases agree with TRBD1. Trimming took 5 bases from V and 6 from J; bases not matched to a gene: 8. CDR1 SGHVS and CDR2 FQNEAQ come from the germline V gene. CDR3 size: 15 residues. Here the CDR3 DNA reads TGTGCCAGCAGCAGCCGGGACAGGGCAGCTCAGCCCCAGCATTTT. Its translation is CASSSRDRAAQPQHF.

CDR3 coding DNA: TGTGCCAGCAGCTCTTCAGGGACAGGGTATAGCAATCAGCCCCAGCATTTT. Its translation is CASSSSGTGYSNQPQHF. The chain uses TRBV7-9 and TRBJ1-5; TRBD1 matches 9 bases. CDR3 length: 17 amino acids. V was pared by 4 bases and J by 0 bases, with 7 bases of the junction left unmatched. Germline-derived CDR1 and CDR2 are SEHNR and FQNEAQ (reference sequence).

This chain connects TRBV7-2 to TRBJ2-5; 11 positions match TRBD1. Trimming cost V 3 bases and J 2 bases; bases outside gene matches: 8. The CDR3 loop spans 17 amino acids. The V gene's germline CDR1 is SGHTA and CDR2 FQGNSA. CDR3 sequence reads: CASSFGQGAQRQETQYF. The CDR3 DNA reads as TGTGCCAGCAGCTTCGGACAGGGGGCGCAAAGACAAGAGACCCAGTACTTC.

The rearrangement uses TRBV19 and TRBJ1-5; a weak D match, TRBD1 (5 bases). There are 13 residues in the CDR3. CDR1 is LNHDA, CDR2 SQIVND, per germline (reference sequence). The ends were cut back, 5 bases at V and 1 base at J, with 6 bases in the middle. This CDR3 reads CASSWDSNQPQHF. CDR3 nucleotides: TGTGCCAGTAGTTGGGACAGCAATCAGCCCCAGCATTTT.

V and J are TRBV7-9 and TRBJ1-4, with D possibly matching TRBD1 (5 bases). The ends were cut back, 2 bases at V and 8 bases at J, with 18 bases in the middle. Germline V CDR1 and CDR2: SEHNR, FQNEAQ (reference sequence). This CDR3 comprises 16 residues. The CDR3 reads CASSLTSGTRGEKLFF. The CDR3 region has the DNA TGTGCCAGCAGCTTAACCTCCGGGACCCGAGGAGAAAAACTGTTTTTT. The full variable domain, rest sourced from reference TRBV7-9 and TRBJ1-4, is DTGVSQNPRHKITKRGQNVTFRCDPISEHNRLYWYRQTLGQGPEFLTYFQNEAQLEKSRLLSDRFSAERPKGSFSTLEIQRTEQGDSAMYLCASSLTSGTRGEKLFFGSGTQLSVL.

This clone was detected only a few times. V and J are TRBV7-6 and TRBJ1-4; D uncertain. This CDR3 has 14 amino acids. The V gene lost 1 base and the J gene lost 4 bases, with 7 bases spanning the gap. Germline V gene data show CDR1 as SGHVS and CDR2 as FNYEAQ. In DNA, the CDR3 is TGTGCCAGCAGCTTAGAAGCGGATAATGAAAAACTGTTTTTT. It codes for CASSLEADNEKLFF.

V and J are TRBV19 and TRBJ1-2; possible D gene TRBD1, 5 bases. Germline-derived CDR1 and CDR2 are LNHDA and SQIVND (reference sequence). Deletions cut 4 bases from V and 2 bases from J, with 14 bases between. CDR3 size: 15 residues. In nucleotides, the CDR3 is TGTGCCAGTAGTACCCCCTTGACAGCGAACTATGGCTACACCTTC. Protein sequence: CASSTPLTANYGYTF. Filled out from reference TRBV19 and TRBJ1-2, the complete variable domain reads DGGITQSPKYLFRKEGQNVTLSCEQNLNHDAMYWYRQDPGQGLRLIYYSQIVNDFQKGDIAEGYSVSREKKESFPLTVTSAQKNPTAFYLCASSTPLTANYGYTFGSGTRLTVV.

This clone was picked up one time. The chain is built from TRBV27 and TRBJ2-1; TRBD2 agrees at 7 bases. The trim removed 3 bases at V and 5 bases at J, leaving 13 bases unmatched. This CDR3 comprises 17 residues. Germline V gives CDR1 MNHEY, CDR2 SMNVEV (reference sequence). CDR3 sequence reads: CASSFRPLGRADNEQFF. The DNA for the CDR3 is TGTGCCAGCAGTTTCCGCCCCCTGGGGAGGGCCGACAATGAGCAGTTCTTC.

V usage is TRBV9 and J usage is TRBJ2-7; 7 positions agree with TRBD2. The CDR3 has 14 amino acids. Trimming removed 0 bases from V and 3 bases from J; junction bases left unmatched: 3. Germline V gene sequence: CDR1 SGDLS, CDR2 YYNGEE. This chain's CDR3 is CASSVGRGSYEQYF. CDR3 DNA sequence: TGTGCCAGCAGCGTAGGTCGCGGGAGCTACGAGCAGTACTTC.

This clone has only one observation. This chain links TRBV11-2 with TRBJ1-5; 10 bases map to TRBD1. CDR3 size: 17 residues. Germline V gene lookup returns CDR1 SGHAT and CDR2 FQNNGV. J lost 1 base, V lost 3 bases, and 6 bases had no gene match. The CDR3 sequence is CASSFGQGVASNQPQHF. The CDR3 DNA is TGTGCCAGCAGCTTCGGACAGGGGGTAGCAAGCAATCAGCCCCAGCATTTT.

The chain combines TRBV28 with TRBJ2-7, with D tentatively TRBD1 (6 bases). V gave up 5 bases and J gave up 7 bases, with 15 bases separating them. In germline, CDR1 is MDHEN, CDR2 SYDVKM. CDR3 length: 13 residues. CDR3 sequence reads: CASSDTGTAEQYF. CDR3 in DNA: TGTGCCAGCAGTGATACAGGGACCGCGGAGCAGTACTTC. Looking up the rest from reference TRBV28 and TRBJ2-7 gives the full variable domain: DVKVTQSSRYLVKRTGEKVFLECVQDMDHENMFWYRQDPGLGLRLIYFSYDVKMKEKGDIPEGYSVSREKKERFSLILESASTNQTSMYLCASSDTGTAEQYFGPGTRLTVT.

The J gene is TRBJ2-3, the V gene TRBV27; 9 bases map to TRBD1. CDR3 length: 14 amino acids. Trimming at V came to 4 bases and at J to 7 bases, leaving 6 bases not matched to a gene. Germline loops: CDR1 MNHEY, CDR2 SMNVEV (reference sequence). The CDR3 spells CASSSGTGFHTQYF. The CDR3 DNA is TGTGCCAGCAGTTCTGGGACAGGGTTCCATACGCAGTATTTT.

The chain combines TRBV6-4 with TRBJ1-2; 11 nucleotides line up with TRBD1. Germline V lookup: CDR1 MRHNA, CDR2 SNTAGT. This CDR3 is built from 14 residues. The junction had 3 bases not matched to a gene; V was cut back by 2 bases and J by 7 bases. CDR3 sequence (DNA): TGTGCCAGCAGTGACGGACAGGGGGCAGGTGGCTACACCTTC. This codes for CASSDGQGAGGYTF.

The V call is TRBV29-1, the J call TRBJ2-7; weak D call: TRBD1 (6 bases). Germline-derived CDR1 and CDR2 are SQVTM and ANQGSEA. This CDR3 comprises 12 residues. Trimming shortened V by 5 bases and J by 6 bases, and 14 bases separated the two germline ends. The DNA of the CDR3 is TGCAGCGTTCGCCAGGGGTTGGGCGAGCAGTACTTC. Translating it yields CSVRQGLGEQYF.

V gene TRBV6-9 combines with J gene TRBJ1-5; D not resolved. The CDR3 extends over 9 amino acids. From germline, CDR1 is MNHGY and CDR2 SVAAGI. V was clipped by 9 bases and J by 6 bases, with 3 bases between them. The DNA of the CDR3 is TGTGCCAGTTCTCAGCCCCAGCATTTT. The encoded protein is CASSQPQHF.